A selection of T cell receptor beta chains follows, all from one sample in a study of blood T cell repertoires in COVID-19. Clones were read by immunoSEQ multiplex PCR, and TCRdb kept only the in-frame ones, dropping some. Among around 190,000 clones listed, approximately 86% were seen once. The sample taken for sequencing was peripheral blood. Receptors originate from a man aged 30-40 years with acute or convalescent COVID-19. The conserved cysteine and the conserved F or W are not part of the CDR3 here. D genes are given only for firm matches.

V gene: TRBV9; D gene: TRBD2; J gene: TRBJ2-1; CDR3 protein: ASSVSGTSGIEQF
V gene: TRBV10-3; D gene: TRBD1; J gene: TRBJ1-5; CDR3 protein: ATMTGGQPQH
V gene: TRBV24-1; D gene: -; J gene: TRBJ1-2; CDR3 protein: ATSDRTQGYGYT
V gene: TRBV28; D gene: -; J gene: TRBJ2-1; CDR3 protein: ASSLFSAYNEQF
V gene: TRBV19; D gene: TRBD1; J gene: TRBJ2-7; CDR3 protein: ASGPRTGSSYEQY
V gene: TRBV5-4; D gene: -; J gene: TRBJ1-4; CDR3 protein: ASSFRAENEKLF
V gene: TRBV19; D gene: -; J gene: TRBJ1-1; CDR3 protein: ASSIVPTGNTEAF
V gene: TRBV20-1; D gene: TRBD1; J gene: TRBJ1-4; CDR3 protein: SITGGPGRV
V gene: TRBV5-1; D gene: -; J gene: TRBJ2-7; CDR3 protein: ASSLGRISYEQY
V gene: TRBV30; D gene: TRBD1; J gene: TRBJ1-5; CDR3 protein: AWSAPYRGRASNQPQH
V gene: TRBV18; D gene: -; J gene: TRBJ1-5; CDR3 protein: ASSPNRQLNSNQPQH
V gene: TRBV27; D gene: -; J gene: TRBJ2-2; CDR3 protein: ASSFSGEATGELF
V gene: TRBV19; D gene: -; J gene: TRBJ2-2; CDR3 protein: ASSITPSRQPSNTGELF
V gene: TRBV5-1; D gene: TRBD1; J gene: TRBJ2-2; CDR3 protein: ASSLGWTGWSGELF
V gene: TRBV6-1; D gene: TRBD2; J gene: TRBJ2-3; CDR3 protein: ASSESQRGSTDTQY
V gene: TRBV30; D gene: -; J gene: TRBJ1-3; CDR3 protein: AWQQSSGNTIY
V gene: TRBV5-1; D gene: -; J gene: TRBJ2-1; CDR3 protein: ASSLNAYGNEQF
V gene: TRBV19; D gene: -; J gene: TRBJ1-2; CDR3 protein: ASSTSHRVHNYGYT
V gene: TRBV5-1; D gene: TRBD1; J gene: TRBJ1-4; CDR3 protein: ASSTTGNEKLF
V gene: TRBV24-1; D gene: TRBD2; J gene: TRBJ2-7; CDR3 protein: ATSGRGASGSYEQY
V gene: TRBV5-4; D gene: -; J gene: TRBJ2-5; CDR3 protein: ASSPGQQETQY
V gene: TRBV5-1; D gene: -; J gene: TRBJ2-5; CDR3 protein: ASSRPSGGRGETQY
V gene: TRBV6-5; D gene: -; J gene: TRBJ2-1; CDR3 protein: ASAGYGGEQF
V gene: TRBV9; D gene: TRBD1; J gene: TRBJ1-2; CDR3 protein: ASRGQGGYGYT
V gene: TRBV7-2; D gene: -; J gene: TRBJ2-3; CDR3 protein: ASSLSTDTQY
V gene: TRBV14; D gene: TRBD2; J gene: TRBJ2-6; CDR3 protein: ASKTSGLPGANVLT
V gene: TRBV19; D gene: TRBD1; J gene: TRBJ1-6; CDR3 protein: ASSPGQGFSYNSPLH
V gene: TRBV19; D gene: TRBD1; J gene: TRBJ2-7; CDR3 protein: ASKFSGQGRDEQY
V gene: TRBV28; D gene: -; J gene: TRBJ2-7; CDR3 protein: ASSLWGDTSYEQY
V gene: TRBV4-1; D gene: -; J gene: TRBJ1-3; CDR3 protein: ASSQGQLPSSGNTIY
V gene: TRBV5-1; D gene: TRBD1; J gene: TRBJ2-1; CDR3 protein: ASSQMTGTGRQKQF
V gene: TRBV19; D gene: TRBD1; J gene: TRBJ2-1; CDR3 protein: ASSRAPLSDRGYYNEQF
V gene: TRBV5-1; D gene: TRBD1; J gene: TRBJ2-7; CDR3 protein: ASSPGGTGSYEQY
V gene: TRBV18; D gene: TRBD1; J gene: TRBJ1-2; CDR3 protein: ASSQTGRPLNGYT
V gene: TRBV28; D gene: TRBD1; J gene: TRBJ1-1; CDR3 protein: ASSVPGQWNTEAF
V gene: TRBV28; D gene: -; J gene: TRBJ1-2; CDR3 protein: ASIFGDSYGYT
V gene: TRBV4-2; D gene: -; J gene: TRBJ2-4; CDR3 protein: ASSLTSTKNIQY
V gene: TRBV5-1; D gene: -; J gene: TRBJ2-5; CDR3 protein: ASSLGAVANNRETQY
V gene: TRBV19; D gene: -; J gene: TRBJ2-5; CDR3 protein: ASTLGEDQY
V gene: TRBV3-1/TRBV3-2; D gene: -; J gene: TRBJ2-1; CDR3 protein: ASSQNGLLTYNEQF
V gene: TRBV7-9; D gene: -; J gene: TRBJ2-1; CDR3 protein: ASSLVVGPGVNEQF
V gene: TRBV10-2; D gene: TRBD1; J gene: TRBJ2-1; CDR3 protein: ASRDPGTASQF
V gene: TRBV28; D gene: -; J gene: TRBJ1-3; CDR3 protein: ASSLYSSGSGGNTIY
V gene: TRBV29-1; D gene: -; J gene: TRBJ1-5; CDR3 protein: SVTGEGGQPQH
V gene: TRBV13; D gene: -; J gene: TRBJ1-1; CDR3 protein: ASSLVTGTEAF
V gene: TRBV9; D gene: TRBD1; J gene: TRBJ1-3; CDR3 protein: ASSARGEDSSGNTIY
V gene: TRBV7-3; D gene: -; J gene: TRBJ2-7; CDR3 protein: ASSRGAGYEQY
V gene: TRBV24-1; D gene: TRBD1; J gene: TRBJ1-5; CDR3 protein: ATTGGLNQPQH
V gene: TRBV5-1; D gene: -; J gene: TRBJ1-1; CDR3 protein: ASSFTGLTEAF
V gene: TRBV30; D gene: -; J gene: TRBJ1-2; CDR3 protein: AWSRENYGYT
V gene: TRBV7-9; D gene: -; J gene: TRBJ1-1; CDR3 protein: ASRPRTKNRVGTEAF
V gene: TRBV14; D gene: TRBD2; J gene: TRBJ2-7; CDR3 protein: ASSQGLAGGRRWYEQY
V gene: TRBV7-9; D gene: TRBD1; J gene: TRBJ1-4; CDR3 protein: ASSQGQGNGYVF
V gene: TRBV19; D gene: TRBD1; J gene: TRBJ1-1; CDR3 protein: ASSQGAFGTEAF
V gene: TRBV20-1; D gene: -; J gene: TRBJ2-7; CDR3 protein: SARVRDEQY
V gene: TRBV7-9; D gene: TRBD1; J gene: TRBJ2-3; CDR3 protein: ASSTSSPGTGRRTDTQY
V gene: TRBV27; D gene: -; J gene: TRBJ2-5; CDR3 protein: ASSFSGPRTQY